A single T cell receptor (beta chain) is shown here with its context. Antigen specificity is unknown. Germline CDR1 reads MRHNA; CDR2 reads SNTAGT. Losses at the gene ends were 6 bases for V and 6 bases for J; bases not matched to a gene: 8. The CDR3 consists of 15 residues. The use of a sample-barcoded 5' primer and a J-beta primer mix characterized a second PCR of roughly 6 to 11 cycles. Each CDR3 protein is one row after TCRdb ran MiXCR on the 5' RACE reads. The profile shows roughly 1,700,000 distinct CDR3 sequences, roughly 27% of them singletons. The data belong to a study of blood T cells in healthy people across ages. Staff drew around 10 milliliters of peripheral blood from each donor. Researchers isolated at least 6.5 million PBMCs per sample. Overall study findings and caveats: TCR beta diversity per million T cells fell roughly linearly with age.

The chain is built from TRBV6-4 and TRBJ2-1, with 10 bases aligning to TRBD2. The TCR originated in a woman aged 25 to 39 in good health. The source material was blood. Written as DNA, the CDR3 is TGTGCCAGCAGATCTGTAGCGGGGGGCGGCAATGAGCAGTTCTTC. It codes for CASRSVAGGGNEQFF.